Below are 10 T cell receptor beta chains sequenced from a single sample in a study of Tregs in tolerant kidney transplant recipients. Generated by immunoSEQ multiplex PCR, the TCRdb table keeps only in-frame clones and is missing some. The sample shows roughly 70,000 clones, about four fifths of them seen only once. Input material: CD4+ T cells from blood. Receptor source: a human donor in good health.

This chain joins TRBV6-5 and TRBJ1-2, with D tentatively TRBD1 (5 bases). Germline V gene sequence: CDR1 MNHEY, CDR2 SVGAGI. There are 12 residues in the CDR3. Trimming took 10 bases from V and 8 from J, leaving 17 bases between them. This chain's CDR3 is CATKSGNQGYTF. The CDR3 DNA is TGTGCCACGAAGTCAGGGAATCAGGGCTACACCTTC.

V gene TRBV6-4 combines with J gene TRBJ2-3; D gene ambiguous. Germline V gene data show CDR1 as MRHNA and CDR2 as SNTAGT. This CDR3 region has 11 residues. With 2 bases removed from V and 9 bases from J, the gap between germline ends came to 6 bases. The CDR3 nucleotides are TGTGCCAGCAGTGACGGATTGACGCAGTATTTT. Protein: CASSDGLTQYF.

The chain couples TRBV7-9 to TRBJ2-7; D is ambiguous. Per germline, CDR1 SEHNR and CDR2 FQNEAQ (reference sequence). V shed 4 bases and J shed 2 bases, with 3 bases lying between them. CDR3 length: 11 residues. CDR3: CASSSAYEQYF. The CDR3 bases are TGTGCCAGCAGCTCGGCCTACGAGCAGTACTTC.

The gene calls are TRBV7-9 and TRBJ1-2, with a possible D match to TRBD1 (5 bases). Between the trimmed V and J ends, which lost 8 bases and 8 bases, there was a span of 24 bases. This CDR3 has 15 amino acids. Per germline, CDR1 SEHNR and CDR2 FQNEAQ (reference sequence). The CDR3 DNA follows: TGTGCCAGCGAAAAAGGCGGGGCGTCTTCTGGCGGCTACACCTTC. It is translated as CASEKGGASSGGYTF. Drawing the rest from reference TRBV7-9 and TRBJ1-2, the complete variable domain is DTGVSQNPRHKITKRGQNVTFRCDPISEHNRLYWYRQTLGQGPEFLTYFQNEAQLEKSRLLSDRFSAERPKGSFSTLEIQRTEQGDSAMYLCASEKGGASSGGYTFGSGTRLTVV.

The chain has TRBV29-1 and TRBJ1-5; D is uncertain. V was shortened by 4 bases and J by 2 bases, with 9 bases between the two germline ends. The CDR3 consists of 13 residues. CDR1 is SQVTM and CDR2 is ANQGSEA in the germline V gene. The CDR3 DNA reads TGCAGCGTTGCCGGCGGACGCAATCAGCCCCAGCATTTT. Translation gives CSVAGGRNQPQHF.

This CDR3 is CATQSGGGSQPQHF. CDR3 sequence (DNA): TGTGCCACCCAGTCAGGGGGCGGGAGTCAGCCCCAGCATTTT. This chain joins TRBV6-1 and TRBJ1-5; 8 bases fit TRBD1. The germline gives CDR1 MNHNS, CDR2 SASEGT. V lost 10 bases to trimming and J lost 6 bases; unmatched junction nucleotides: 11. The CDR3 runs 14 residues.

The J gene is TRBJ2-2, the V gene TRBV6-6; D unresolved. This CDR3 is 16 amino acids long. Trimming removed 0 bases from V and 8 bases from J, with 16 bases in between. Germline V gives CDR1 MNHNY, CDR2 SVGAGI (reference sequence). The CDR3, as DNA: TGTGCCAGCAGTTACTCGAACGCCAGATCCTCGGGGGAGCTGTTTTTT. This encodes CASSYSNARSSGELFF.

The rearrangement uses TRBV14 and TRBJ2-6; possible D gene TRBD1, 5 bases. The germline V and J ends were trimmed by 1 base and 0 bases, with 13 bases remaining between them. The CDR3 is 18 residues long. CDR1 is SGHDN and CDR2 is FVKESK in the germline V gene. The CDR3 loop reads CASSQARQMYSGANVLTF. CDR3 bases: TGTGCCAGCAGCCAAGCTAGACAGATGTACTCTGGGGCCAACGTCCTGACTTTC.

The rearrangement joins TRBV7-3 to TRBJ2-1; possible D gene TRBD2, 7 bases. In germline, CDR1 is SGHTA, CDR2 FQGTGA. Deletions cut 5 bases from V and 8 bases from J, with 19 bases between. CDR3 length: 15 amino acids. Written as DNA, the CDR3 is TGTGCCAGCAGCCCTCGGACTAGTGGGGGCGATGAGCAGTTCTTC. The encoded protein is CASSPRTSGGDEQFF.

CDR3 DNA: TGTGCCAGCAGCCCCGGTCGACCGAACACTGAAGCTTTCTTT. Translation: CASSPGRPNTEAFF. The rearrangement uses TRBV5-6 and TRBJ1-1, with D unresolved. The CDR3 covers 14 residues. V was clipped by 4 bases and J by 1 base, with 11 bases between them. The germline V gene encodes CDR1 SGHDT and CDR2 YYEEEE.